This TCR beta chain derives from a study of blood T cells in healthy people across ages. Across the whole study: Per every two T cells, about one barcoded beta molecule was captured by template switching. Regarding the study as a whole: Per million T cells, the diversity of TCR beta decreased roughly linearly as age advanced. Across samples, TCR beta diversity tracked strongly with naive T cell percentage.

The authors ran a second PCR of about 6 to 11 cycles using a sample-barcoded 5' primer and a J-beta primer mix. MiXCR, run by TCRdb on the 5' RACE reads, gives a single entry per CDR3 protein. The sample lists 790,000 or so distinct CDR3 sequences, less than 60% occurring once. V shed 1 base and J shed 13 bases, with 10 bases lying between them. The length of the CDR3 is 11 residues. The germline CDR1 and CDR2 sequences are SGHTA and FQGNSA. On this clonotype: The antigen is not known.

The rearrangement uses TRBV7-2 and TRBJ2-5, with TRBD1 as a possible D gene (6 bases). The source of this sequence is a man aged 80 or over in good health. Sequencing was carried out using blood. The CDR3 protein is CASSLGTEPYF. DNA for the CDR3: TGTGCCAGCAGCTTAGGGACAGAGCCGTACTTC.